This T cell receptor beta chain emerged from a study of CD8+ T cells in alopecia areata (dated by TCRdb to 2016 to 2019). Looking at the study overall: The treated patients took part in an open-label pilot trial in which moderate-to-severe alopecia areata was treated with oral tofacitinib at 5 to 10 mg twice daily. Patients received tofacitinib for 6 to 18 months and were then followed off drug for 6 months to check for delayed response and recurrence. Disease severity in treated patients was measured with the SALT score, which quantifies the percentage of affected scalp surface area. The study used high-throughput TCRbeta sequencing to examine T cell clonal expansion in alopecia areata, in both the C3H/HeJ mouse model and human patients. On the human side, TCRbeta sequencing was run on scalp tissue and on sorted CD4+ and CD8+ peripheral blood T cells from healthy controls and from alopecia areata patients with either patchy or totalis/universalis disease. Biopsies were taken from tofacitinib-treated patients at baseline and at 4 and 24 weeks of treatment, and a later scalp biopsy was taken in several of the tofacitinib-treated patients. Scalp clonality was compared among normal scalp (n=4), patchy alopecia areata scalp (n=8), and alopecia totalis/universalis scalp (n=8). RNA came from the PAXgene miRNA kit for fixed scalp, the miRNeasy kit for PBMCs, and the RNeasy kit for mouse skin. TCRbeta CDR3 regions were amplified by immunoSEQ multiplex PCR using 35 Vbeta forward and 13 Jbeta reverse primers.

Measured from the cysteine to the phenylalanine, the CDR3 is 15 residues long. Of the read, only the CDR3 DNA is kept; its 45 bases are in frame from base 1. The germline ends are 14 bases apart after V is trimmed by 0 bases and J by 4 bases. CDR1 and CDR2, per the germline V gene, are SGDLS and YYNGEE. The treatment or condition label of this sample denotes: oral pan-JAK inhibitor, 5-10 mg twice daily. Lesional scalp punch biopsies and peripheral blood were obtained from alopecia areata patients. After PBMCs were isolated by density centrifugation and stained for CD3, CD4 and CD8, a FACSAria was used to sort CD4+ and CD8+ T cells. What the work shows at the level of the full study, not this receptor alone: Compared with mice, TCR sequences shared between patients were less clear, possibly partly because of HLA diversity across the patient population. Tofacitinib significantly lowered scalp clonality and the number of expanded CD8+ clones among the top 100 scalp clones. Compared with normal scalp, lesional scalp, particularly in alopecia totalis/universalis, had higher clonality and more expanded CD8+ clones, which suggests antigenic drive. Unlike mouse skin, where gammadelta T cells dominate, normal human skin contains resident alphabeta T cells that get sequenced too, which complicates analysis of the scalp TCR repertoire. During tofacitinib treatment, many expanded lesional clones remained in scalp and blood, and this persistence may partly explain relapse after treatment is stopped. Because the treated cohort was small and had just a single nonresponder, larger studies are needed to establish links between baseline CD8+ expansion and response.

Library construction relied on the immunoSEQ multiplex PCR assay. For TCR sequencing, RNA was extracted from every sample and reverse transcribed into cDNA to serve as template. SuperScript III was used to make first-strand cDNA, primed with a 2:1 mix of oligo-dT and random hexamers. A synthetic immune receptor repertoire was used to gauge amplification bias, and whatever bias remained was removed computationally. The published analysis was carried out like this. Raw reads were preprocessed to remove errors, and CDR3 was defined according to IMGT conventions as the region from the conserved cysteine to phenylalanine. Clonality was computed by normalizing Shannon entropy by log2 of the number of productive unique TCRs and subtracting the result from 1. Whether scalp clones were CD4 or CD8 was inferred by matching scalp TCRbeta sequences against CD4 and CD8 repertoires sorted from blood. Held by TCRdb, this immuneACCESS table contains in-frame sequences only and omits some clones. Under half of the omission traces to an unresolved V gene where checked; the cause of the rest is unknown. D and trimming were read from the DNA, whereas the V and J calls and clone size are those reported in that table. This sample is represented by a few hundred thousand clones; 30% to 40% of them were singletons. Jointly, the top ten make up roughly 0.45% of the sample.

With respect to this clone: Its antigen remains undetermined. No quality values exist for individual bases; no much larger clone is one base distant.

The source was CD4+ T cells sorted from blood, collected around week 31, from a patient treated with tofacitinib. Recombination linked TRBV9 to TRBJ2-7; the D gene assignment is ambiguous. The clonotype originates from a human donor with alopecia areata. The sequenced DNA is TGTGCCAGCAGCGTAGAACCGGGCCCCGAATACGAGCAGTACTTC. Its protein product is CASSVEPGPEYEQYF.